The entry below gives a single T cell receptor beta chain sequence along with its context. Its target is unknown. The source of the sample is a study of T cell responses to AZD1222 COVID-19 vaccine. Overall study results and limits: Once two AZD1222 doses were given, Spike-specific TCR breadth and depth went up. Spike was spanned by vaccine-associated CD4 TCRs, with dominance at 160-218 and 743-854. Clonal diversity may have been underestimated, and the donors were mostly white British, with more females than males.

The CDR3 contains 11 residues. Germline V gene sequence: CDR1 MDHEN, CDR2 SYDVKM. V was shortened by 10 bases and J by 2 bases, with 8 bases between the two germline ends. Using immunoSEQ multiplex PCR, the repertoire was profiled, and TCRdb retains in-frame clones only, with some absent. The sample lists about 15,000 clones, 88% occurring once. This receptor was obtained from an adult who received the AZD1222 COVID-19 vaccine. The chain combines TRBV28 with TRBJ1-1, with D uncertain. Sequenced material: peripheral blood, taken 28 days after the second AZD1222 dose. The CDR3, as DNA: TGTGCCACCACAAGTAACACTGAAGCTTTCTTT. It translates to CATTSNTEAFF.